A single sample is the source of the 26 T cell receptor beta chains below, sequenced in a study of T cell repertoires in cytomegalovirus infection. TCRdb reanalysed the reads using MiXCR and keeps one entry per CDR3 protein. Here the sample spans over 300,000 distinct CDR3 sequences, over 7.5% being singletons. Material for sequencing was PBMCs. These receptors came from a human donor in good health (CMV status not recorded). Some clones in this sample may be carry-over from other donors' samples.

The chain uses TRBV27 and TRBJ2-2, with D unresolved. CDR1 is MNHEY and CDR2 is SMNVEV in the germline V gene (reference sequence). The CDR3 runs 12 residues. V lost 3 bases and J lost 7, with 6 bases in between. The CDR3 spells CASSLTLGELFF. CDR3 nucleotide sequence: TGTGCCAGCAGTTTGACCCTCGGGGAGCTGTTTTTT.

This clonotype showed up just a few times. This chain links TRBV7-2 with TRBJ2-5; D is ambiguous. The CDR3 is made up of 14 amino acids. Trimming stripped 1 base from V and 1 base from J, with 7 bases between. The germline V gene has CDR1 SGHTA and CDR2 FQGNSA. Here the CDR3 DNA reads TGTGCCAGCAGCTTAGTTCCCAGCCAAGAGACCCAGTACTTC. This codes for CASSLVPSQETQYF. Drawing the rest from reference TRBV7-2 and TRBJ2-5, the complete variable domain is GAGVSQSPSNKVTEKGKDVELRCDPISGHTALYWYRQSLGQGLEFLIYFQGNSAPDKSGLPSDRFSAERTGGSVSTLTIQRTQQEDSAVYLCASSLVPSQETQYFGPGTRLLVL.

Ten or more counts support this clonotype. The V gene is TRBV7-2, the J gene TRBJ2-5; 7 nucleotides align to TRBD1. The trim removed 5 bases at V and 5 bases at J, leaving 14 bases unmatched. The CDR3 has 16 residues. The V gene's germline CDR1 is SGHTA and CDR2 FQGNSA. This CDR3 reads CASSLTQTGLTETQYF. The CDR3 DNA reads as TGTGCCAGCAGCCTCACCCAGACAGGGTTGACGGAGACCCAGTACTTC.

Notes on this clonotype: The junction and the germline gene differ at one end; a read error may be behind it. The chain recombines TRBV12-3 or TRBV12-4 with TRBJ2-3, with 8 bases identical to TRBD2. The CDR3 is 14 residues long. The DNA for the CDR3 is TGTGCCAGCAGTCGGGGTAGCGGGGCAGATACGCTGTATTTT. Its translation: CASSRGSGADTLYF.

The chain is built from TRBV19 and TRBJ2-1, with TRBD1 matching 8 bases. Germline V gene lookup returns CDR1 LNHDA and CDR2 SQIVND (reference sequence). Losses at the gene ends were 0 bases for V and 6 bases for J; bases not matched to a gene: 4. The CDR3 runs 15 residues. The CDR3 reads CASSIESTGGNEQFF. DNA for the CDR3: TGTGCCAGTAGTATAGAATCTACAGGGGGCAATGAGCAGTTCTTC.

This clonotype was seen a single time. The V call is TRBV25-1, the J call TRBJ2-7; the D is unclear. The V gene lost 5 bases and the J gene lost 8 bases, with 10 bases spanning the gap. Germline V gives CDR1 MGHDK, CDR2 SYGVNS. The length of the CDR3 is 11 residues. CDR3: CASSTFQQQYF. DNA for the CDR3: TGTGCCAGCAGTACTTTCCAGCAGCAGTACTTC.

This clonotype was detected a few times. This chain connects TRBV14 to TRBJ2-6, with D possibly TRBD2 on 6 matching bases. Deletions cut 3 bases from V and 1 base from J, with 10 bases between. Germline V lookup: CDR1 SGHDN, CDR2 FVKESK. The CDR3 contains 16 residues. The CDR3 DNA reads TGTGCCAGCAGCCATGCTGGGACTTCTGGGGCCAACGTCCTGACTTTC. Translated: CASSHAGTSGANVLTF.

V gene TRBV19 combines with J gene TRBJ1-1; no clear D gene. CDR1 and CDR2 from the germline V gene are LNHDA and SQIVND (reference sequence). The V end lost 6 bases, the J end lost 2 bases, and 13 bases lay between the germline ends. CDR3 length: 14 residues. The CDR3: CASSPSNRNTEAFF. Here the CDR3 DNA reads TGTGCCAGTAGCCCCTCTAACAGAAACACTGAAGCTTTCTTT.

This chain links TRBV9 with TRBJ1-6; D remains unclear. The germline gives CDR1 SGDLS, CDR2 YYNGEE. Trimming shortened V by 0 bases and J by 7 bases, and 8 bases separated the two germline ends. This CDR3 is 14 amino acids long. The CDR3 loop reads CASSVDGRNSPLHF. CDR3 in DNA: TGTGCCAGCAGCGTAGATGGCAGGAATTCACCCCTCCACTTT. Full variable domain (remainder filled in from reference TRBV9 and TRBJ1-6): DSGVTQTPKHLITATGQRVTLRCSPRSGDLSVYWYQQSLDQGLQFLIQYYNGEERAKGNILERFSAQQFPDLHSELNLSSLELGDSALYFCASSVDGRNSPLHFGNGTRLTVT.

The sample holds a few counts of this clonotype. V gene TRBV20-1 combines with J gene TRBJ1-1; D gene unclear. Germline values: CDR1 DFQATT, CDR2 SNEGSKA (reference sequence). The CDR3 length is 14 residues. Trimming left V 0 bases short and J 1 base short, with 9 bases between. The CDR3 nucleotides read TGCAGTGCTAGAGAATTAGGCCCGAACACTGAAGCTTTCTTT. It encodes CSARELGPNTEAFF.

This clonotype turned up a few times. The V and J genes are TRBV6-6 and TRBJ2-7, with 16 bases fitting TRBD2. The CDR3 has 18 residues. Germline lookup yields CDR1 MNHNY and CDR2 SVGAGI (reference sequence). Trimming took 7 bases from V and 0 from J; bases not matched to a gene: 9. CDR3 residues: CASTLGLAGGDYSYEQYF. Written as DNA, the CDR3 is TGTGCCAGCACCCTGGGACTAGCGGGAGGGGACTACTCCTACGAGCAGTACTTC.

This clonotype was seen many times. The V gene is TRBV7-2, the J gene TRBJ2-5; 11 bases match TRBD1. This CDR3 is 17 amino acids long. The V gene end was trimmed by 5 bases and the J gene end by 5 bases; junction bases not matched to a gene: 13. Germline V gives CDR1 SGHTA, CDR2 FQGNSA. The CDR3, as DNA: TGTGCCAGCAGCCCAGGGCCCGGACAGGGGGCGAGTGAGACCCAGTACTTC. Its translation: CASSPGPGQGASETQYF.

A few counts support this clonotype. J is TRBJ2-2 and V is TRBV6-2 or TRBV6-3; no definite D call. Trimming took off 7 bases at V and 2 bases at J, with 11 bases between the two ends. Germline-derived CDR1 and CDR2 are MNHEY and SVGEGT. This CDR3 comprises 14 residues. CDR3 DNA sequence: TGTGCCAGCACGAGCCCCAGTAACACCGGGGAGCTGTTTTTT. As protein: CASTSPSNTGELFF.

V and J are TRBV7-2 and TRBJ2-1; 7 bases align to TRBD2. Germline V gene sequence: CDR1 SGHTA, CDR2 FQGNSA. The V segment lost 3 bases and the J segment 3 bases; nucleotides outside the gene matches: 11. This CDR3 contains 17 residues. The CDR3 DNA reads TGTGCCAGCAGCTTTTCGTCGGGGGGAGGCAGCTACAATGAGCAGTTCTTC. Encoded protein: CASSFSSGGGSYNEQFF.

This clonotype was observed many times. V gene TRBV12-3 or TRBV12-4 combines with J gene TRBJ1-1, with 8 bases that match TRBD1. The CDR3 runs to 15 residues. Trimming cost V 6 bases and J 2 bases; bases outside gene matches: 8. CDR3 sequence reads: CASRPWTGRNTEAFF. The CDR3 DNA sequence: TGTGCCAGCAGACCTTGGACAGGGAGAAACACTGAAGCTTTCTTT.

The table lists this clonotype with many counts. One junction end does not reproduce the germline sequence, and a read error may be involved. This chain connects TRBV27 to TRBJ2-1; no reliable D call. CDR3 length: 15 residues. Germline-derived CDR1 and CDR2 are MNHEY and SMNVEV (reference sequence). CDR3 sequence reads: CASGLQTFPYSEQFF. The CDR3 region has the DNA TGTGCCAGCGGCCTTCAGACTTTCCCTTACAGTGAGCAGTTCTTC.

Only a few counts were recorded for this clonotype. The gene calls are TRBV6-5 and TRBJ2-3; the match to TRBD2 covers 8 bases. The germline V gene encodes CDR1 MNHEY and CDR2 SVGAGI. The CDR3 loop spans 16 amino acids. Unmatched junction bases numbered 11, after V lost 2 bases and J lost 7 bases. The CDR3: CASSYGAGARGNTQYF. The CDR3 DNA reads TGTGCCAGCAGTTACGGAGCGGGGGCCCGAGGGAATACGCAGTATTTT.

The J gene is TRBJ1-1, the V gene TRBV27; TRBD1 matches at 7 bases. The V and J ends lost 6 bases and 4 bases, in that order; junction bases with no gene match: 5. Germline values: CDR1 MNHEY, CDR2 SMNVEV (reference sequence). The CDR3 length is 13 residues. CDR3 DNA sequence: TGTGCCAGCAGCCCCGACAGGGTCACTGAAGCTTTCTTT. It is translated as CASSPDRVTEAFF.

This clonotype was detected ten times or more. The chain combines TRBV7-2 with TRBJ2-7; D uncertain. The CDR3 consists of 15 residues. Trimming left V 8 bases short and J 0 bases short, with 17 bases between. Germline V CDR1 and CDR2: SGHTA, FQGNSA. The CDR3 sequence: CASCPTWAGSYEQYF. CDR3 coding DNA: TGTGCCAGCTGCCCGACATGGGCAGGCTCCTACGAGCAGTACTTC.

This clonotype was observed many times. The chain uses TRBV25-1 and TRBJ1-4; 8 positions match TRBD1. Germline values: CDR1 MGHDK, CDR2 SYGVNS. CDR3 length: 17 residues. Trimming took 3 bases from V and 1 from J; bases not matched to a gene: 7. CDR3: CASSDPFTGGTNEKLFF. DNA of the CDR3: TGTGCCAGCAGTGACCCATTCACAGGGGGAACTAATGAAAAACTGTTTTTT.

In its sample, this clonotype was seen a few times. V is TRBV6-1 and J is TRBJ2-7; D call uncertain. The CDR3 is made up of 11 amino acids. Germline V gives CDR1 MNHNS, CDR2 SASEGT. Trimming removed 6 bases from V and 6 bases from J, with 9 bases in between. The CDR3 protein is CASSTLSEQYF. As DNA, the CDR3 is TGTGCCAGCAGCACTCTCTCCGAGCAGTACTTC.

This chain connects TRBV12-3 or TRBV12-4 to TRBJ1-2; D possibly corresponds to TRBD1 (5 bases). The CDR3 loop spans 13 amino acids. V was cut by 3 bases and J by 3 bases, with 8 bases left in between. In nucleotides, the CDR3 is TGTGCCAGCAGTTTTGGAGGGGACTATGGCTACACCTTC. Translating gives CASSFGGDYGYTF.

The table lists this clonotype with a few counts. This chain joins TRBV7-6 and TRBJ2-6; TRBD1 matches 7 bases. V was pared by 4 bases and J by 0 bases, with 3 bases of the junction left unmatched. The germline CDR1 and CDR2 sequences are SGHVS and FNYEAQ. The CDR3 sequence is 16 residues long. The CDR3 nucleotides read TGTGCCAGCAGCTCCGGGACAGTCTCTGGGGCCAACGTCCTGACTTTC. Encoded protein: CASSSGTVSGANVLTF.

In this sample, this clonotype turned up a few times. The CDR3 DNA follows: TGTGCCAGCTCGCCCGACAGCGGAGCCAACGTCCTGACTTTC. Translating gives CASSPDSGANVLTF. This sequence joins TRBV27 and TRBJ2-6; D tentatively reads TRBD1 or TRBD2 (5 bases each). V was trimmed by 8 bases and J by 7 bases, leaving 15 bases between them. The CDR3 spans 14 residues. CDR1 is MNHEY, CDR2 SMNVEV, per germline (reference sequence).

J is TRBJ2-3 and V is TRBV12-3 or TRBV12-4, with D unclear. The V gene lost 6 bases and the J gene lost 2 bases, with 9 bases spanning the gap. The CDR3 sequence is 13 residues long. The CDR3 region is CASSSDFTDTQYF. The CDR3 DNA follows: TGTGCCAGCAGCTCCGACTTCACAGATACGCAGTATTTT.

The V call is TRBV2, the J call TRBJ1-1; TRBD1 agrees at 12 bases. Germline V gene sequence: CDR1 SNHLY, CDR2 FYNNEI. The CDR3 covers 16 residues. V was pared by 6 bases and J by 4 bases, with 9 bases of the junction left unmatched. The CDR3 here is CASRTGTGGFPTEAFF. The CDR3 DNA reads TGTGCCAGCAGGACCGGGACAGGGGGCTTTCCCACTGAAGCTTTCTTT.